This TCR beta chain was found in a study of blood T cell repertoires in COVID-19. Background on the study: Samples representing acute and convalescent COVID-19 were sourced from the United States, Italy and Spain. Sample material is recorded as cDNA or gDNA derived from T cells, B-cell-depleted T cells, or PBMCs.

The CDR3 sequence is 16 residues long. With 5 bases removed from V and 0 bases from J, the gap between germline ends came to 16 bases. CDR1 and CDR2 from the germline V gene are MNHEY and SVGEGT. Methods used by the authors: Reference gene primer amplification gave estimated nucleated cell counts. Sequencing used immunoSEQ multiplex PCR; TCRdb keeps in-frame clones, though not all of them. Clone size and V and J calls were adopted from that table, with D and trimming inferred from the DNA. The data hold about 150,000 clones, with approximately 85% observed a single time. The sample comprised peripheral blood. The chain has TRBV6-2 or TRBV6-3 and TRBJ1-2; a weak D match, TRBD1 (5 bases). The sequence was collected from a man in his sixties with COVID-19, enrolled during active disease. CDR3 amino acids: CASSNHDRPPNYGYTF. CDR3 DNA sequence: TGTGCCAGCAGTAACCACGACAGACCTCCTAACTATGGCTACACCTTC.